The 21 T cell receptor beta chains below come from one sample, sequenced in a study of T cells in Graves' hyperthyroidism and ophthalmopathy. Amplification of TCR beta CDR3 regions was performed using RNA transcripts as template. First-round RT-PCR targeting the TCR CDR3 was performed with the HTBI primer set. TCRdb re-called the multiplex PCR reads through MiXCR, storing one row per CDR3 protein. This table holds about 330,000 distinct CDR3 sequences, roughly an eighth found once. The sequenced material came from blood. The receptor set was obtained from a woman between 40 and 50 years old with Graves' ophthalmopathy.

Worth noting for this clonotype: This sequence may be a read error, since a much larger clone differs from it by one base. The DNA for the CDR3 is TGTGCCAGCAGTTCTAGGGGCGGGCAAGAGACCCAGTACTTC. It specifies CASSSRGGQETQYF. The chain recombines TRBV27 with TRBJ2-5; perhaps D is TRBD1 or TRBD2 (5 bases each). CDR1 and CDR2 (germline): MNHEY, SMNVEV (reference sequence). Trimming removed 4 bases at V and 2 bases at J, with 11 bases between. This CDR3 has 14 residues.

V is TRBV10-1 and J is TRBJ2-3, with 10 positions matching TRBD2. Germline values: CDR1 WNHNN, CDR2 SYGVQD (reference sequence). This CDR3 region has 15 residues. J was trimmed by 6 bases and V by 3 bases; bases with no gene match: 6. The CDR3 coding sequence is TGCGCCAGCAGTGACCCCGGGACTAGCGCCGATACGCAGTATTTT. Amino acid sequence: CASSDPGTSADTQYF.

This clonotype was seen more than once but under ten times. The chain has TRBV5-6 and TRBJ2-1; no firm D call. CDR1 and CDR2 (germline): SGHDT, YYEEEE. This CDR3 has 16 amino acids. The germline V and J ends were trimmed by 2 bases and 0 bases, with 12 bases remaining between them. CDR3 region: CASSLLETSSYNEQFF. DNA for the CDR3: TGTGCCAGCAGCTTACTGGAAACGAGCTCCTACAATGAGCAGTTCTTC.

This clonotype was seen many times. The chain recombines TRBV2 with TRBJ2-2; no reliable D call. Germline loops: CDR1 SNHLY, CDR2 FYNNEI. The ends were cut back, 5 bases at V and 5 bases at J, with 12 bases in the middle. This CDR3 comprises 14 residues. The CDR3 is CASSNYRATGELFF. The DNA of the CDR3 is TGTGCCAGCAGTAACTATCGAGCGACCGGGGAGCTGTTTTTT.

In this sample, this clonotype turned up many times. V gene TRBV12-3 or TRBV12-4 combines with J gene TRBJ1-3; 7 bases match TRBD1. The CDR3 length is 16 residues. V shed 4 bases and J 0 bases; nucleotides not matched to a gene: 6. The CDR3 region is CASSSRDSLSGNTIYF. DNA for the CDR3: TGTGCCAGCAGTTCCCGGGACAGCCTCTCTGGAAACACCATATATTTT.

This clonotype was counted at least ten times. This rearrangement joins TRBV27 to TRBJ2-1; possibly TRBD2 for D (5 bases). This CDR3 has 15 amino acids. Looked up from germline, CDR1 is MNHEY and CDR2 is SMNVEV (reference sequence). The V gene lost 8 bases and the J gene lost 0 bases, with 14 bases spanning the gap. In DNA, the CDR3 is TGTGCCAGCGCGAGAGGGCATCCCTCCTACAATGAGCAGTTCTTC. It translates to CASARGHPSYNEQFF.

Ten or more counts support this clonotype. The V call is TRBV11-2, the J call TRBJ2-1, with 9 bases identical to TRBD2. This CDR3 has 17 residues. Germline assignment: CDR1 SGHAT and CDR2 FQNNGV. Trimming took 5 bases from V and 7 from J; bases not matched to a gene: 15. The CDR3 nucleotides read TGTGCCAGCAGCCCTCATACTGTGCAGCGGGAGGATAATGAGCAGTTCTTC. Its translation is CASSPHTVQREDNEQFF.

This clonotype has more than one count but fewer than ten. The V call is TRBV6-1, the J call TRBJ1-1; TRBD1 agrees at 7 bases. Trimming cost V 11 bases and J 4 bases; bases outside gene matches: 13. Germline CDR1 is MNHNS and CDR2 is SASEGT. This CDR3 is 14 amino acids long. The CDR3 nucleotides are TGTGCCTCTTCGGAGAGGGGGCTTGGCACTGAAGCTTTCTTT. Translated: CASSERGLGTEAFF.

Many counts were recorded for this clonotype. The V call is TRBV5-1, the J call TRBJ2-3; D unresolved. The germline V gene encodes CDR1 SGHRS and CDR2 YFSETQ. Between the trimmed V and J ends, which lost 6 bases and 6 bases, there was a span of 14 bases. This CDR3 region has 13 residues. The CDR3 nucleotides read TGCGCCAGCAACCCCGGTGTGGCGGATACGCAGTATTTT. Its translation is CASNPGVADTQYF.

This clonotype was observed many times. The J gene is TRBJ2-2, the V gene TRBV6-1; 9 positions match TRBD2. The germline CDR1 and CDR2 sequences are MNHNS and SASEGT. Trimming cost V 5 bases and J 0 bases; bases outside gene matches: 7. The CDR3 sequence is 17 residues long. Here the CDR3 DNA reads TGTGCCAGCAGTTCAAAAGCGGGGGGCGCGAACACCGGGGAGCTGTTTTTT. It specifies CASSSKAGGANTGELFF.

This clonotype was counted many times. This chain uses TRBV28 with TRBJ2-2, with unresolved D. The length of the CDR3 is 13 residues. V was trimmed by 3 bases and J by 4 bases, leaving 6 bases between them. Germline values: CDR1 MDHEN, CDR2 SYDVKM. The DNA of the CDR3 is TGTGCCAGCAGTTTGGATTTCACCGGGGAGCTGTTTTTT. Amino acid sequence: CASSLDFTGELFF. Variable domain in full (rest from reference TRBV28 and TRBJ2-2): DVKVTQSSRYLVKRTGEKVFLECVQDMDHENMFWYRQDPGLGLRLIYFSYDVKMKEKGDIPEGYSVSREKKERFSLILESASTNQTSMYLCASSLDFTGELFFGEGSRLTVL.

This clonotype was seen at least ten times. The chain carries TRBV7-2 and TRBJ2-1; D might be TRBD2 (6 bases). The CDR3 runs to 15 residues. Per germline, CDR1 SGHTA and CDR2 FQGNSA. V was cut by 4 bases and J by 1 base, with 11 bases left in between. The CDR3 DNA sequence: TGTGCCAGCAGCTCCCAGACTAGATCCTACAATGAGCAGTTCTTC. This encodes CASSSQTRSYNEQFF.

This clonotype showed up many times. V and J are TRBV7-2 and TRBJ2-3; the D is unclear. CDR1 is SGHTA, CDR2 FQGNSA, per germline. With 1 base removed from V and 4 bases from J, the gap between germline ends came to 6 bases. The CDR3 contains 13 residues. The CDR3 is CASSLDRPDTQYF. The DNA for the CDR3 is TGTGCCAGCAGCTTAGATAGGCCAGATACGCAGTATTTT.

This clonotype was picked up a small number of times. The chain employs TRBV7-2 and TRBJ1-2; the D is unclear. Trimming pared 2 bases from V and 5 bases from J, leaving 18 bases between. CDR1 and CDR2 (germline): SGHTA, FQGNSA. The CDR3 runs to 16 residues. The CDR3 DNA follows: TGTGCCAGCAGCTTAACTTTGGGCGGAGCCGGTTATGGCTACACCTTC. As protein: CASSLTLGGAGYGYTF. Full variable domain (rest looked up from reference TRBV7-2 and TRBJ1-2): GAGVSQSPSNKVTEKGKDVELRCDPISGHTALYWYRQSLGQGLEFLIYFQGNSAPDKSGLPSDRFSAERTGGSVSTLTIQRTQQEDSAVYLCASSLTLGGAGYGYTFGSGTRLTVV.

This clonotype showed up many times. The chain recombines TRBV5-1 with TRBJ1-1; 7 bases agree with TRBD1. Germline V gene data show CDR1 as SGHRS and CDR2 as YFSETQ. The CDR3 loop spans 11 amino acids. V shed 2 bases and J 11 bases; nucleotides not matched to a gene: 3. This chain's CDR3 is CASSLTGEAFF. CDR3 DNA sequence: TGCGCCAGCAGCTTAACAGGGGAGGCTTTCTTT.

This clonotype has a handful of counts. The chain couples TRBV25-1 to TRBJ1-3; D is perhaps TRBD1 (5 bases). The ends were cut back, 4 bases at V and 0 bases at J, with 13 bases in the middle. This CDR3 is 16 amino acids long. Germline-derived CDR1 and CDR2 are MGHDK and SYGVNS. For the CDR3, the DNA is TGTGCCAGCAGTGCCCTTGGACAAATCTCTGGAAACACCATATATTTT. This codes for CASSALGQISGNTIYF.

This clonotype has ten or more counts. The rearrangement links TRBV6-1 to TRBJ1-2, with D maybe TRBD1 (6 bases). V dropped 7 bases and J dropped 4 bases, with 13 bases sitting between them. CDR1 and CDR2 from the germline V gene are MNHNS and SASEGT. The CDR3 extends over 13 amino acids. The CDR3 here is CASTGGAGYGYTF. In nucleotides, the CDR3 is TGTGCCAGCACCGGGGGCGCGGGCTATGGCTACACCTTC.

The chain is built from TRBV27 and TRBJ2-5, with 7 bases that match TRBD2. J gave up 2 bases and V 3 bases, and 6 bases lay outside the gene matches. Germline CDR1 reads MNHEY; CDR2 reads SMNVEV (reference sequence). The CDR3 has 15 residues. The CDR3 loop reads CASSFLAEGQETQYF. CDR3 in DNA: TGTGCCAGCAGTTTTCTAGCGGAGGGACAAGAGACCCAGTACTTC.

The chain employs TRBV28 and TRBJ2-7; 7 bases align to TRBD1. CDR3 size: 16 residues. Germline V gene data show CDR1 as MDHEN and CDR2 as SYDVKM. Trimming took 2 bases from V and 5 from J; bases not matched to a gene: 12. The CDR3 spells CASSLPDRVGPNEQYF. In DNA, the CDR3 is TGTGCCAGCAGTTTACCTGACAGGGTCGGCCCCAACGAGCAGTACTTC.

The sample holds a few counts of this clonotype. V gene TRBV11-2 combines with J gene TRBJ2-7; 8 bases match TRBD2. From germline, CDR1 is SGHAT and CDR2 FQNNGV. There are 14 residues in the CDR3. The J segment lost 7 bases and the V segment lost 4 bases, leaving 9 bases of the junction unmatched. The CDR3 DNA reads as TGTGCCAGCAGCTGGTCGGGAGGGCCGCAAGAGCAGTACTTC. Amino acids: CASSWSGGPQEQYF.

In its sample, this clonotype was seen many times. DNA of the CDR3: TGTGCCACCAGCAGAGATAGGCGCGGGTTCGGGGAGACCCAGTACTTC. Translating it yields CATSRDRRGFGETQYF. The chain couples TRBV15 to TRBJ2-5; D might be TRBD2 (5 bases). The V gene lost 0 bases and the J gene lost 5 bases, with 16 bases spanning the gap. This CDR3 is built from 16 residues. The germline V gene encodes CDR1 LNHNV and CDR2 YYDKDF (reference sequence). The full variable domain, with the rest looked up from reference TRBV15 and TRBJ2-5, is DAMVIQNPRYQVTQFGKPVTLSCSQTLNHNVMYWYQQKSSQAPKLLFHYYDKDFNNEADTPDNFQSRRPNTSFCFLDIRSPGLGDTAMYLCATSRDRRGFGETQYFGPGTRLLVL.